This TCR beta chain stems from a study of identical twins. V was shortened by 4 bases and J by 2 bases, with 9 bases between the two germline ends. The CDR3 has 14 residues. TCRdb re-called the 5' RACE reads through MiXCR, storing one row per CDR3 protein. The table shows hundreds of thousands of distinct CDR3 sequences, with about 20% occurring only once. This sample also belongs to another study, concerning T cells expressing NK-cell markers. That source notes: The share of CD8+ T cells held by dominant NKG2C+ clonotypes was 1.0-7.0% in several donors.

Material: PBMCs. The sequence derives from a woman younger than 30 in good health. The chain joins TRBV12-3 or TRBV12-4 to TRBJ1-3; TRBD1 might be the D (5 bases). The CDR3 DNA reads TGTGCCAGCAGTTCCGGGGGTGCTGGAAACACCATATATTTT. It yields the protein CASSSGGAGNTIYF.